The 9 T cell receptor beta chains given below trace back to one sample, sequenced in a study of blood T cell repertoires in COVID-19 (dated by TCRdb to 2018 to 2021). The library relied on the immunoSEQ multiplex PCR assay. TCRdb holds this immuneACCESS table with in-frame rearrangements only. Some clones are missing; in checked studies, unresolved V genes explain under half, and the rest has no known cause. Present in this sample are fewer than 80,000 clones, around 90% of which were seen just once. The ten largest make up approximately 9.1% of the sample. The specimen sequenced was peripheral blood. These TCRs come from a human donor in a cohort sampled during active COVID-19.

This clone was observed a single time. The V and J genes are TRBV7-9 and TRBJ2-1, with TRBD1 matching over 7 bases. Per the germline V gene, CDR1 is SEHNR and CDR2 is FQNEAQ (reference sequence). V lost 7 bases, J lost 5 bases, and 23 bases stayed unmatched. The CDR3 runs to 19 residues. This CDR3 is CASTESSGTVTFGDNEQFF. In DNA form, the CDR3 reads TGTGCCAGCACCGAATCTTCCGGGACAGTGACTTTTGGGGACAATGAGCAGTTCTTC.

This CDR3 is CASRSGGEETQYF. CDR3 nucleotide sequence: TGTGCCAGCAGGAGCGGGGGGGAAGAGACCCAGTACTTC. The chain uses TRBV6-5 and TRBJ2-5; 10 bases are a match to TRBD2. CDR1 and CDR2 (germline): MNHEY, SVGAGI. Trimming took 6 bases from V and 3 from J; bases not matched to a gene: 1. This CDR3 is 13 amino acids long.

The gene calls are TRBV30 and TRBJ1-6; TRBD1 matches 7 bases. V shed 8 bases, J shed 5 bases, and the junction held 3 bases outside the gene matches. The CDR3 contains 12 residues. Germline V lookup: CDR1 GTSNPN, CDR2 SVGIG (reference sequence). The chain's CDR3 is CASDRDNSPLHF. CDR3 DNA sequence: TGTGCCAGTGACAGGGATAATTCACCCCTCCACTTT.

This chain joins TRBV7-6 and TRBJ1-6; D ambiguous. Germline V gene sequence: CDR1 SGHVS, CDR2 FNYEAQ. This CDR3 comprises 15 residues. V shed 5 bases and J shed 7 bases, with 15 bases lying between them. The CDR3: CASSPGRTENSPLHF. In DNA, the CDR3 is TGTGCCAGCAGCCCCGGGAGAACGGAAAATTCACCCCTCCACTTT.

The rearrangement links TRBV7-3 to TRBJ1-6, with unresolved D. V lost 1 base and J lost 5, with 12 bases in between. The CDR3 covers 16 residues. Per germline, CDR1 SGHTA and CDR2 FQGTGA. DNA for the CDR3: TGTGCCAGCAGCTTAAGGGCGGGAAGGAATAATTCACCCCTCCACTTT. Protein sequence: CASSLRAGRNNSPLHF.

The chain uses TRBV6-1 and TRBJ1-2; D gene ambiguous. The germline V and J ends were trimmed by 3 bases and 6 bases, with 11 bases remaining between them. Germline V gives CDR1 MNHNS, CDR2 SASEGT. CDR3 size: 13 residues. Here the CDR3 reads CASSDWQMDGYTF. In nucleotides, the CDR3 is TGTGCCAGCAGTGATTGGCAGATGGATGGCTACACCTTC.

This sequence joins TRBV19 and TRBJ1-5, with D possibly TRBD1 on 6 matching bases. The V gene's germline CDR1 is LNHDA and CDR2 SQIVND (reference sequence). V lost 5 bases to trimming and J lost 3 bases, with 14 bases between them. The CDR3 has 15 amino acids. The chain's CDR3 is CASSDNTGINQPQHF. DNA of the CDR3: TGTGCCAGTAGTGATAACACAGGGATCAATCAGCCCCAGCATTTT.

The chain uses TRBV7-9 and TRBJ1-1, with 8 bases identical to TRBD1. Germline-derived CDR1 and CDR2 are SEHNR and FQNEAQ (reference sequence). The CDR3 runs 13 residues. Unmatched junction bases numbered 4, after V lost 5 bases and J lost 5 bases. The CDR3 here is CASSHRGETEAFF. The CDR3 nucleotides are TGTGCCAGCAGCCACAGGGGGGAGACTGAAGCTTTCTTT.

The chain links TRBV6-6 to TRBJ2-3, with 10 nucleotides matching TRBD2. Trimming cost V 7 bases and J 7 bases; bases outside gene matches: 11. Germline CDR1 is MNHNY and CDR2 is SVGAGI (reference sequence). The CDR3 contains 15 residues. The CDR3 sequence is CASNKRGGLGNTQYF. The DNA for the CDR3 is TGTGCCAGCAATAAGCGGGGGGGGCTCGGGAATACGCAGTATTTT.